The 30 T cell receptor beta chains below come from one sample, sequenced in a study of T cell repertoires in urothelial bladder cancer. The protocol was immunoSEQ multiplex PCR, while the TCRdb copy is restricted to in-frame clones and leaves out a portion. The sample carries under 13,000 clones, about two thirds recorded once. The sample consisted of tumor-infiltrating cells from bladder cancer. These receptors all stem from a human donor with a benign inflammatory bladder lesion.

The chain couples TRBV27 to TRBJ1-1; 8 bases match TRBD1. Unmatched junction bases numbered 18, after V lost 5 bases and J lost 7 bases. The CDR3 length is 17 residues. Looked up from germline, CDR1 is MNHEY and CDR2 is SMNVEV (reference sequence). DNA for the CDR3: TGTGCCAGCAGTCCAGGCTTCAGGGGGCGCGTCTCTTATGAAGCTTTCTTT. Protein product: CASSPGFRGRVSYEAFF.

The chain employs TRBV11-2 and TRBJ2-6; no clear D. The germline gives CDR1 SGHAT, CDR2 FQNNGV. Trimming took off 4 bases at V and 1 base at J, with 11 bases between the two ends. The CDR3 has 16 residues. The CDR3 DNA is TGTGCCAGCAGCTCCGGATTTTTTTCTGGGGCCAACGTCCTGACTTTC. Translated: CASSSGFFSGANVLTF.

The chain links TRBV6-5 to TRBJ2-7; 10 bases align to TRBD1. The CDR3 extends over 15 amino acids. V lost 5 bases to trimming and J lost 1 base; unmatched junction nucleotides: 5. Per the germline V gene, CDR1 is MNHEY and CDR2 is SVGAGI. DNA for the CDR3: TGTGCCAGCAGTAACCGGGACAGGGGATCCTACGAGCAGTACTTC. Translating it yields CASSNRDRGSYEQYF.

The rearrangement joins TRBV7-6 to TRBJ2-2; the D call may be TRBD1 or TRBD2 (5 bases each). V gave up 5 bases and J gave up 5 bases, with 18 bases separating them. Looked up from germline, CDR1 is SGHVS and CDR2 is FNYEAQ. This CDR3 spans 16 amino acids. Written as DNA, the CDR3 is TGTGCCAGCAGCCTACAACCAGGGAGTAGGACCGGGGAGCTGTTTTTT. Translated: CASSLQPGSRTGELFF.

The rearrangement links TRBV7-2 to TRBJ1-2; D unclear. V lost 5 bases and J 8 bases, leaving 12 bases between the germline ends. From germline, CDR1 is SGHTA and CDR2 FQGNSA. The CDR3 length is 12 residues. The CDR3 loop is CASSNLVGGYTF. The DNA for the CDR3 is TGTGCCAGCAGCAATTTAGTTGGAGGCTACACCTTC.

The sample holds a few counts of this clone. V usage is TRBV19 and J usage is TRBJ2-3; 14 nucleotides agree with TRBD2. Germline V gene lookup returns CDR1 LNHDA and CDR2 SQIVND (reference sequence). The CDR3 consists of 16 residues. V dropped 3 bases and J dropped 6; count of bases not matched to a gene: 5. The CDR3 DNA reads as TGTGCCAGTAGTATGAGGACTAGCGGGGGGTTCGATACGCAGTATTTT. Translated, it gives CASSMRTSGGFDTQYF. Complete variable domain (other parts from reference TRBV19 and TRBJ2-3): DGGITQSPKYLFRKEGQNVTLSCEQNLNHDAMYWYRQDPGQGLRLIYYSQIVNDFQKGDIAEGYSVSREKKESFPLTVTSAQKNPTAFYLCASSMRTSGGFDTQYFGPGTRLTVL.

This clone was counted a few times. This chain links TRBV2 with TRBJ1-2; tentatively, D is TRBD1 (6 bases). Germline lookup yields CDR1 SNHLY and CDR2 FYNNEI. V was shortened by 3 bases and J by 3 bases, with 11 bases between the two germline ends. CDR3 length equals 14 residues. The CDR3 DNA reads TGTGCCAGCAGTGAGGAACAGGGAGACTATGGCTACACCTTC. It is translated as CASSEEQGDYGYTF. Supplemented by reference TRBV2 and TRBJ1-2, the full variable domain reads EPEVTQTPSHQVTQMGQEVILRCVPISNHLYFYWYRQILGQKVEFLVSFYNNEISEKSEIFDDQFSVERPDGSNFTLKIRSTKLEDSAMYFCASSEEQGDYGYTFGSGTRLTVV.

For this clone: Mismatch with germline at one junction end may stem from a read error. V usage is TRBV19 and J usage is TRBJ1-1, with D perhaps TRBD1 (5 bases). The germline CDR1 and CDR2 sequences are LNHDA and SQIVND (reference sequence). CDR3 length: 15 amino acids. The CDR3 DNA follows: TGTGCCAGTACTATAGCCGGGGCGATGAACACTGAAGCTTTCTTT. Its protein product is CASTIAGAMNTEAFF.

V gene TRBV29-1 combines with J gene TRBJ2-7, with 8 positions matching TRBD1. This CDR3 is built from 14 residues. J gave up 1 base and V 4 bases, and 6 bases lay outside the gene matches. Germline loops: CDR1 SQVTM, CDR2 ANQGSEA. The DNA for the CDR3 is TGCAGCGTTGTGACAAGGACAGGGTCCTACGAGCAGTACTTC. Its translation is CSVVTRTGSYEQYF.

This clone has just one count. The chain uses TRBV14 and TRBJ2-1; 9 nucleotides agree with TRBD2. V gave up 2 bases and J gave up 9 bases; unmatched junction bases: 11. This CDR3 spans 16 amino acids. From germline, CDR1 is SGHDN and CDR2 FVKESK. CDR3 amino acids: CASSQWGGGGAAEQFF. CDR3 nucleotides: TGTGCCAGCAGCCAATGGGGAGGCGGGGGGGCCGCTGAGCAGTTCTTC.

This chain uses TRBV6-6 with TRBJ2-3; D is unclear. V was cut by 6 bases and J by 3 bases, with 10 bases left in between. CDR1 is MNHNY and CDR2 is SVGAGI in the germline V gene (reference sequence). This CDR3 is 13 amino acids long. The CDR3 coding sequence is TGTGCCAGCAGAGCTCCCGGGACAGATACGCAGTATTTT. Residues: CASRAPGTDTQYF.

The V call is TRBV5-1, the J call TRBJ2-5; 7 nucleotides agree with TRBD2. The CDR3 is made up of 19 amino acids. The germline gives CDR1 SGHRS, CDR2 YFSETQ. V lost 0 bases and J lost 5; bases outside the gene matches: 19. CDR3 bases: TGCGCCAGCAGCTTGGAGGGTACCGCGGGAGCCAGGTACGGGGAGACCCAGTACTTC. Its translation is CASSLEGTAGARYGETQYF.

The CDR3 is CASSLYPGTTNTYEQYF. CDR3 DNA sequence: TGTGCCAGCAGTTTATATCCCGGGACAACCAATACCTACGAGCAGTACTTC. This chain links TRBV28 with TRBJ2-7, with D perhaps matching TRBD1 (6 bases). V was trimmed by 1 base and J by 2 bases, leaving 18 bases between them. CDR1 and CDR2 from the germline V gene are MDHEN and SYDVKM. CDR3 size: 17 residues.

A few counts support this clone. CDR3 coding DNA: TGCGCCAGCAGGACAGACTACGTCCTGACTTTC. It specifies CASRTDYVLTF. The V call is TRBV5-1, the J call TRBJ2-6; the D gene is possibly TRBD1 (5 bases). Germline V gene lookup returns CDR1 SGHRS and CDR2 YFSETQ. The ends were cut back, 5 bases at V and 11 bases at J, with 8 bases in the middle. CDR3 length: 11 residues.

This clone showed up just a few times. The J gene is TRBJ1-6, the V gene TRBV6-5, with D perhaps matching TRBD1 (5 bases). The CDR3 spans 14 residues. Trimming removed 2 bases at V and 7 bases at J, with 9 bases between. Germline loops: CDR1 MNHEY, CDR2 SVGAGI. The CDR3 here is CASSYGGRNSPLHF. In DNA form, the CDR3 reads TGTGCCAGCAGTTACGGGGGTAGAAATTCACCCCTCCACTTT.

The chain combines TRBV10-3 with TRBJ2-5; D might be TRBD1 (6 bases). This CDR3 is 14 amino acids long. Germline V gene lookup returns CDR1 ENHRY and CDR2 SYGVKD. V dropped 6 bases and J dropped 2 bases, with 13 bases sitting between them. DNA for the CDR3: TGTGCCATCAGACCGGACAGTGGGCAAGAGACCCAGTACTTC. Protein sequence: CAIRPDSGQETQYF.

This clone was seen more than once but under ten times. The V call is TRBV10-1, the J call TRBJ1-5; 9 positions match TRBD1. J gave up 1 base and V 6 bases, and 4 bases lay outside the gene matches. The V gene's germline CDR1 is WNHNN and CDR2 SYGVQD (reference sequence). The CDR3 is 15 amino acids. The CDR3 region is CASRTGGRSNQPQHF. CDR3 nucleotides: TGCGCCAGCAGAACAGGGGGCCGGAGCAATCAGCCCCAGCATTTT.

Only a few counts were recorded for this clone. This chain joins TRBV2 and TRBJ1-4; D might be TRBD1 (6 bases). The germline V gene encodes CDR1 SNHLY and CDR2 FYNNEI. V was shortened by 2 bases and J by 8 bases, with 15 bases between the two germline ends. The CDR3 totals 15 residues. CDR3 sequence (DNA): TGTGCCAGCAGTGAAACGGGCACAGGGTGGGAAAAACTGTTTTTT. The encoded protein is CASSETGTGWEKLFF.

On this clone itself: Other DNA sequences in the sample encode the same CDR3. The chain links TRBV7-6 to TRBJ2-5; D remains unclear. In germline, CDR1 is SGHVS, CDR2 FNYEAQ. V lost 1 base to trimming and J lost 3 bases, with 9 bases between them. The CDR3 has 14 amino acids. DNA for the CDR3: TGTGCCAGCAGCTTAGGAGGACCCAAAGAGACCCAGTACTTC. It yields the protein CASSLGGPKETQYF. Drawing the rest from reference TRBV7-6 and TRBJ2-5, the complete variable domain is GAGVSQSPRYKVTKRGQDVALRCDPISGHVSLYWYRQALGQGPEFLTYFNYEAQQDKSGLPNDRFSAERPEGSISTLTIQRTEQRDSAMYRCASSLGGPKETQYFGPGTRLLVL.

The rearrangement joins TRBV13 to TRBJ1-2; the D is unclear. The ends were cut back, 5 bases at V and 1 base at J, with 8 bases in the middle. CDR1 is PRHDT and CDR2 is FYEKMQ in the germline V gene (reference sequence). This CDR3 has 13 residues. The CDR3 reads CASSVDNNYGYTF. DNA of the CDR3: TGTGCCAGCAGCGTAGACAATAACTATGGCTACACCTTC. Full variable domain (missing parts from reference TRBV13 and TRBJ1-2): AAGVIQSPRHLIKEKRETATLKCYPIPRHDTVYWYQQGPGQDPQFLISFYEKMQSDKGSIPDRFSAQQFSDYHSELNMSSLELGDSALYFCASSVDNNYGYTFGSGTRLTVV.

The rearrangement joins TRBV7-3 to TRBJ1-1, with D perhaps matching TRBD1 (6 bases). The CDR3 consists of 12 residues. The germline V gene encodes CDR1 SGHTA and CDR2 FQGTGA. Deletions cut 0 bases from V and 11 bases from J, with 10 bases between. The chain's CDR3 is CASSLTGGAAFF. As DNA, the CDR3 is TGTGCCAGCAGCTTAACAGGGGGGGCGGCTTTCTTT.

The chain combines TRBV2 with TRBJ2-1, with TRBD2 matching over 9 bases. Germline loops: CDR1 SNHLY, CDR2 FYNNEI. CDR3 length: 12 amino acids. The trim removed 7 bases at V and 7 bases at J, leaving 2 bases unmatched. The CDR3 region is CASKRGANEQFF. CDR3 in DNA: TGTGCCAGCAAGCGGGGGGCTAATGAGCAGTTCTTC.

CDR3 region: CASIDRVADTGELFF. The CDR3 DNA reads as TGTGCCAGCATCGACAGGGTAGCGGACACCGGGGAGCTGTTTTTT. V gene TRBV13 combines with J gene TRBJ2-2; a possible D gene is TRBD1 (7 bases). The CDR3 covers 15 residues. CDR1 and CDR2 (germline): PRHDT, FYEKMQ (reference sequence). V was cut by 7 bases and J by 3 bases, with 15 bases left in between.

J is TRBJ1-1 and V is TRBV6-4, with a possible D match to TRBD1 (6 bases). The CDR3 has 16 residues. V was shortened by 0 bases and J by 5 bases, with 16 bases between the two germline ends. Germline lookup yields CDR1 MRHNA and CDR2 SNTAGT. The CDR3 reads CASSDSKSGAHTEAFF. The CDR3 bases are TGTGCCAGCAGTGACTCGAAATCGGGGGCGCATACTGAAGCTTTCTTT.

This clone occurred a few times. The chain couples TRBV2 to TRBJ1-5, with D unclear. This CDR3 has 16 residues. The germline V gene has CDR1 SNHLY and CDR2 FYNNEI. The V end lost 3 bases, the J end lost 4 bases, and 16 bases lay between the germline ends. The CDR3 here is CASSEGFDILNQPQHF. CDR3 in DNA: TGTGCCAGCAGTGAGGGATTTGACATTCTGAATCAGCCCCAGCATTTT.

The chain has TRBV27 and TRBJ1-2, with 9 nucleotides matching TRBD1. Germline CDR1 MNHEY, CDR2 SMNVEV (reference sequence). With V trimmed by 5 bases and J by 4 bases, 14 bases remained unmatched. CDR3 length equals 17 residues. Here the CDR3 DNA reads TGTGCCAGCAGTGATTTTTCGACAGGGGGAAAACTCTATGGCTACACCTTC. Amino acids: CASSDFSTGGKLYGYTF.

A few counts support this clone. CDR3 nucleotide sequence: TGTGCCAGCAGCCGACAGGCTAGCACAGATACGCAGTATTTT. It specifies CASSRQASTDTQYF. The V and J genes are TRBV5-4 and TRBJ2-3; maybe TRBD1 (6 bases). The germline V and J ends were trimmed by 4 bases and 0 bases, with 9 bases remaining between them. In germline, CDR1 is SGHNT, CDR2 YYREEE (reference sequence). The CDR3 spans 14 residues.

The chain has TRBV10-2 and TRBJ1-6, with unresolved D. Germline CDR1 and CDR2: WSHSY and SAAADI. CDR3 length equals 12 residues. V lost 4 bases and J 8 bases, leaving 6 bases between the germline ends. The CDR3 DNA is TGCGCCAGCAGTGTGGAAGATTCACCCCTCCACTTT. This sequence encodes CASSVEDSPLHF.

The DNA for the CDR3 is TGTGCCAGCAGTCTAATGAGCGGGGGGGCCTCAGATACGCAGTATTTT. It specifies CASSLMSGGASDTQYF. This chain joins TRBV2 and TRBJ2-3; 10 bases map to TRBD2. Trimming removed 5 bases from V and 4 bases from J; junction bases left unmatched: 9. The CDR3 runs to 16 residues. Germline V gene data show CDR1 as SNHLY and CDR2 as FYNNEI.

The chain recombines TRBV5-4 with TRBJ2-3, with 16 bases matching TRBD2. The CDR3 covers 18 residues. The V segment lost 4 bases and the J segment 2 bases; nucleotides outside the gene matches: 7. CDR1 is SGHNT and CDR2 is YYREEE in the germline V gene (reference sequence). This chain's CDR3 is CASSGNGTSGGDTDTQYF. In DNA form, the CDR3 reads TGTGCCAGCAGCGGAAACGGGACTAGCGGGGGGGACACAGATACGCAGTATTTT.